Listed below are T cell receptor beta chains from one sample, sequenced in a study of T cells in tuberculosis. The table came from immunoSEQ multiplex PCR; TCRdb's copy has only in-frame clones and leaves some out. The data contain approximately 22,000 clones, around 85% of them seen just once; the ten biggest clones take up 14% to 15%. The source material was PBMCs, sampled at tuberculosis diagnosis. The receptors were gathered from an adult with tuberculosis. CDR3s leave out the opening cysteine and the closing phenylalanine or tryptophan.

v_gene: TRBV2; j_gene: TRBJ2-3; CDR3aa: ASSVRVTDTQY
v_gene: TRBV30; j_gene: TRBJ1-4; CDR3aa: AWSAGTGVFGNEKLF
v_gene: TRBV30; j_gene: TRBJ2-5; CDR3aa: AWLLRRGETQY
v_gene: TRBV6-6; j_gene: TRBJ2-1; CDR3aa: ASSPQGPYNEQF
v_gene: TRBV5-8; j_gene: TRBJ1-1; CDR3aa: ASSYRVAEAF
v_gene: TRBV21-1; j_gene: TRBJ1-2; CDR3aa: ASSKSQGLCSNYGYT
v_gene: TRBV9; j_gene: TRBJ2-1; CDR3aa: ASSVGEGGIEAQEQF
v_gene: TRBV30; j_gene: TRBJ2-7; CDR3aa: AWSVQGAWEQY
v_gene: TRBV19; j_gene: TRBJ2-1; CDR3aa: ASDFGSPVYNEQF
v_gene: TRBV7-2; j_gene: TRBJ2-1; CDR3aa: ASSPRQGAFEQF
v_gene: TRBV10-1; j_gene: TRBJ2-3; CDR3aa: ASSQGSRDTQY
v_gene: TRBV5-1; j_gene: TRBJ1-2; CDR3aa: ASSPRGGDPAYGYT
v_gene: TRBV13; j_gene: TRBJ2-4; CDR3aa: ASRGGIETKNIQY
v_gene: TRBV19; j_gene: TRBJ1-5; CDR3aa: ASSMTGLNQPQH
v_gene: TRBV7-8; j_gene: TRBJ1-6; CDR3aa: ASSFDRGISPLH
v_gene: TRBV30; j_gene: TRBJ1-6; CDR3aa: AWSPAGNSPLH
v_gene: TRBV10-3; j_gene: TRBJ1-3; CDR3aa: AISDSRGSGNTIY
v_gene: TRBV6-4; j_gene: TRBJ1-2; CDR3aa: ASSDSAGGYT
v_gene: TRBV11-3; j_gene: TRBJ2-7; CDR3aa: ASSPLIGSGTYEQY
v_gene: TRBV27; j_gene: TRBJ1-2; CDR3aa: ASSLEAGEIYGYT
v_gene: TRBV28; j_gene: TRBJ2-7; CDR3aa: ASSETRKGQIRTYEQY
v_gene: TRBV19; j_gene: TRBJ2-1; CDR3aa: ASSITASPQF